A selection of T cell receptor beta chains follows, all from one sample in a study of blood T cell repertoires in COVID-19. Profiling relied on immunoSEQ multiplex PCR, and the TCRdb table lists in-frame clones only, not all of them. The data show some 180,000 clones, under 95% seen once. Input material: peripheral blood. These receptors were collected from a young man with COVID-19, enrolled during active disease. Both conserved end residues are part of each CDR3. Fields, in order: clone size, D gene, V gene, J gene, CDR3 DNA, CDR3 protein. The D gene is left open where the match is weak. Expanded clones get a size class; other rows say once, few or many, or leave the size out.

few	TRBD1	TRBV10-2	TRBJ2-7	TGCGCCAGCGGAGAGGGGGCAGGGGGCGAATTATCCGAGCAGTACTTC	CASGEGAGGELSEQYF
NA	NA	TRBV29-1	TRBJ1-2	TGCAGCGTTGTCGGCAGGACTAATGGCTACACCTTC	CSVVGRTNGYTF
NA	TRBD2	TRBV20-1	TRBJ2-1	TGCAGTGCTAGTGGCCATGGGGCGGGAGGGTACAATGAGCAGTTCTTC	CSASGHGAGGYNEQFF
NA	NA	TRBV4-3	TRBJ1-2	TGCGCCAGCAGCCAAGACCCAATGGGGGCTTATAGCTACACCTTC	CASSQDPMGAYSYTF
NA	NA	TRBV7-2	TRBJ1-4	TGTGCCAGCAGCTCCCCCGATGAAAAACTGTTTTTT	CASSSPDEKLFF
NA	NA	TRBV4-1	TRBJ1-2	TGCGCCAGCAGCCAAGAGCGGATAAGGTCGTATGGCTACACCTTC	CASSQERIRSYGYTF
NA	NA	TRBV5-1	TRBJ2-5	TGCGCCAGCAGCTTGGACAGTTGGACGGGGAAGACCCAGTACTTC	CASSLDSWTGKTQYF
NA	TRBD1	TRBV10-1	TRBJ1-2	TGCGCCAGCAGTGAGCCTTATACGGACAGGGTTCTCTATGGCTACACCTTC	CASSEPYTDRVLYGYTF
NA	NA	TRBV11-3	TRBJ2-7	TGTGCCAGCAGCTCCTGGGGGCGCGAGCAGTACTTC	CASSSWGREQYF
few	NA	TRBV7-9	TRBJ2-1	TGTGCCAGCAGCTTAGCGCGTCCGGGTAGCTCCTACAATGAGCAGTTCTTC	CASSLARPGSSYNEQFF
NA	NA	TRBV4-1	TRBJ2-3	TGCGCCAGCAGCCCCCTTGAGGGGGAGAAGGTCGATACGCAGTATTTT	CASSPLEGEKVDTQYF
NA	TRBD1	TRBV9	TRBJ2-7	TGTGCCAGCAGCGTTGGGGGACAGCTATACGAGCAGTACTTC	CASSVGGQLYEQYF
NA	NA	TRBV7-9	TRBJ1-2	TGTGCCAGCAGTCTTGGACTAGGGGGCTACACCTTC	CASSLGLGGYTF
NA	TRBD1	TRBV11-2	TRBJ2-2	TGTGCCAGCAGCTTAAGGGGGACAGGGTATTATACCGGGGAGCTGTTTTTT	CASSLRGTGYYTGELFF
NA	TRBD1	TRBV27	TRBJ1-6	TGTGCCAGCAGCCAATTAACAGGGGCTAACTCACCCCTCCACTTT	CASSQLTGANSPLHF
once	NA	TRBV6-5	TRBJ1-6	TGTGCCAGCAGCCTTAGCGGGGTTTGGTCACCCCTCCACTTT	CASSLSGVWSPLHF
NA	NA	TRBV28	TRBJ2-7	TGTGCCAGCTCTGTTGGTCGTTGGGCATACGAGCAGTACTTC	CASSVGRWAYEQYF
NA	TRBD2	TRBV11-3	TRBJ2-1	TGTGCCAGCAGCTTGGGGACTAGCGGGTATGCTGAGCAGTTCTTC	CASSLGTSGYAEQFF